This T cell receptor (beta chain) was profiled in a study of cytomegalovirus exposure and HLA in healthy donors. This PCR relied on a set of 60 Vbeta primers and 13 Jbeta primers. Sequenced by immunoSEQ multiplex PCR; TCRdb stores in-frame clones only, minus some. The sample data list more than 45,000 clones. Study results and caveats: In a later analysis, a missense DCLRE1C variant was linked to TCR beta V- and J-gene trimming. Productive rates of about 90% or about 30% were seen for most TCR beta V segments in an earlier analysis.

V dropped 3 bases and J dropped 9 bases, with 12 bases sitting between them. Per the germline V gene, CDR1 is LNHDA and CDR2 is SQIVND (reference sequence). The CDR3 consists of 13 residues. With respect to this clone: Its antigen remains unidentified.

The chain combines TRBV19 with TRBJ2-1, with D perhaps TRBD2 (6 bases). The sequence was obtained from a woman younger than 45 in good health and CMV-seropositive. The sequencing input was PBMCs. The CDR3 reads CASSIKVEGEQFF. The CDR3 DNA is TGTGCCAGTAGTATTAAGGTGGAGGGTGAGCAGTTCTTC. The variable domain in full, completed from reference TRBV19 and TRBJ2-1, reads DGGITQSPKYLFRKEGQNVTLSCEQNLNHDAMYWYRQDPGQGLRLIYYSQIVNDFQKGDIAEGYSVSREKKESFPLTVTSAQKNPTAFYLCASSIKVEGEQFFGPGTRLTVL.